A selection of T cell receptor beta chains follows, all from one sample in a study of OX40 agonist ivuxolimab in advanced cancers. The table came from immunoSEQ multiplex PCR; TCRdb's copy has only in-frame clones and leaves some out. This sample carries about 67,000 clones, roughly 81% of them seen once, and the ten largest clones take around 2%. This sample comprised CD4+ or CD8+ T cells sorted from blood, obtained in a trial of the OX40 agonist ivuxolimab. These receptors originate from an adult with an advanced solid tumor such as melanoma, head and neck, liver or kidney cancer. Each CDR3 is given with its conserved first and last residue. D genes are given only for firm matches. Some rows mark clone size as missing; the rest say once, few, many or name a class of expanded clone.

j_call	d_call	v_call	clone_size	cdr3_aa	cdr3_nt
TRBJ1-6	-	TRBV18	-	CASSPRNSPLHF	TGTGCCAGCTCACCAAGAAATTCACCCCTCCACTTT
TRBJ2-1	-	TRBV7-9	-	CASSLALVGNEQFF	TGTGCCAGCAGCTTAGCCCTAGTTGGCAATGAGCAGTTCTTC
TRBJ1-4	TRBD1	TRBV5-4	-	CASSSETGKEKLFF	TGTGCCAGCAGCTCAGAGACAGGGAAGGAAAAACTGTTTTTT
TRBJ2-3	TRBD2	TRBV7-7	-	CASSLAGAGTDTQYF	TGTGCTAGCAGCTTAGCGGGGGCAGGCACAGATACGCAGTATTTT
TRBJ2-3	-	TRBV5-4	-	CASSLSTDTQYF	TGTGCCAGCAGCTTGAGCACAGATACGCAGTATTTT
TRBJ2-1	-	TRBV9	-	CASSVSLAGSSYNEQFF	TGTGCCAGCAGCGTGTCTCTCGCGGGCAGCTCCTACAATGAGCAGTTCTTC
TRBJ1-2	-	TRBV5-1	-	CASSPGDTNYGYTF	TGCGCCAGCAGCCCTGGGGACACCAACTATGGCTACACCTTC
TRBJ2-6	-	TRBV28	-	CASSPQGSSGANVLTF	TGTGCCAGCAGTCCACAGGGCAGCTCTGGGGCCAACGTCCTGACTTTC
TRBJ2-1	-	TRBV2	once	CASSPGLSNEQFF	TGTGCCAGCAGCCCGGGACTCAGCAATGAGCAGTTCTTC
TRBJ2-1	TRBD2	TRBV11-2	-	CASSIGTSGRAGWNEQFF	TGTGCCAGCAGCATCGGGACTAGCGGGAGGGCCGGTTGGAATGAGCAGTTCTTC
TRBJ2-5	-	TRBV5-1	medium-sized	CASSLPWAVGSQETQYF	TGCGCCAGCAGCTTACCGTGGGCAGTAGGATCCCAAGAGACCCAGTACTTC
TRBJ2-5	-	TRBV15	-	CATSRGASPQETQYF	TGTGCCACCAGCAGAGGGGCTAGCCCCCAAGAGACCCAGTACTTC
TRBJ1-5	-	TRBV21-1	-	CASSLRTNRYNQPQHF	TGTGCCAGCAGCCTCCGCACTAATCGGTACAATCAGCCCCAGCATTTT
TRBJ2-5	TRBD2	TRBV28	-	CASEGREETQYF	TGTGCCAGTGAGGGGAGGGAAGAGACCCAGTACTTC
TRBJ1-1	-	TRBV19	-	CASSKTGGGTEAFF	TGTGCCAGTAGTAAGACGGGGGGAGGCACTGAAGCTTTCTTT
TRBJ2-5	TRBD2	TRBV5-6	-	CASSSPGLAGEETQYF	TGTGCCAGCAGCTCCCCCGGACTAGCGGGAGAAGAGACCCAGTACTTC
TRBJ1-1	TRBD1	TRBV20-1	few	CTTGVSAEAFF	TGCACGACAGGGGTATCAGCTGAAGCTTTCTTT
TRBJ1-1	-	TRBV23-1	-	CASSQVGAFF	TGCGCCAGCAGTCAAGTGGGAGCTTTCTTT
TRBJ2-3	-	TRBV11-3	-	CASSPGVGGADTQYF	TGTGCCAGCAGCCCAGGGGTGGGGGGTGCAGATACGCAGTATTTT
TRBJ1-4	-	TRBV28	-	CASSRSTNEKLFF	TGTGCCAGCAGTAGGTCAACTAATGAAAAACTGTTTTTT
TRBJ2-7	-	TRBV21-1	-	CASSKGSRCEQYF	TGTGCCAGCAGCAAGGGCAGCAGGTGCGAGCAGTACTTC
TRBJ2-5	-	TRBV7-2	-	CASSMTDGFGTQYF	TGTGCCAGCAGCATGACTGACGGGTTTGGGACCCAGTACTTC
TRBJ2-7	-	TRBV5-4	-	CASSLPSPGRGDPYEQYF	TGTGCCAGCAGCTTACCGAGCCCGGGACGGGGTGATCCCTACGAGCAGTACTTC
TRBJ1-2	TRBD1	TRBV6-4	few	CASSATGSADYGYTF	TGTGCCAGCAGTGCGACAGGGTCTGCGGACTATGGCTACACCTTC
TRBJ1-3	-	TRBV30	once	CAWTTGAENTIYF	TGTGCCTGGACGACAGGCGCGGAAAACACCATATATTTT
TRBJ1-2	TRBD1	TRBV18	-	CASSPQRTGREGYTF	TGTGCCAGCTCACCACAGAGGACAGGGCGAGAAGGCTACACCTTC
TRBJ2-3	-	TRBV5-1	once	CASSPPGGVGTDTQYF	TGCGCCAGCAGCCCCCCGGGCGGGGTGGGCACAGATACGCAGTATTTT
TRBJ2-1	TRBD2	TRBV7-2	-	CASSLLAGRNEQFF	TGTGCCAGCAGCCTACTAGCGGGTCGGAATGAGCAGTTCTTC
TRBJ1-2	-	TRBV14	-	CASSQTGSYGYTF	TGTGCCAGCAGCCAAACAGGGAGCTATGGCTACACCTTC
TRBJ1-4	-	TRBV2	-	CASSLQGINEKLFF	TGTGCCAGCAGCTTGCAGGGGATCAATGAAAAACTGTTTTTT
TRBJ2-7	-	TRBV30	once	CAWSVKRGGEQYF	TGTGCCTGGAGTGTAAAAAGGGGGGGCGAGCAGTACTTC
TRBJ2-6	-	TRBV4-3	-	CASSQEQSSGANVLTF	TGCGCCAGCAGCCAAGAACAATCCTCTGGGGCCAACGTCCTGACTTTC
TRBJ2-5	TRBD2	TRBV5-6	-	CASSLLTSVGETQYF	TGTGCCAGCAGCTTGTTGACTAGCGTTGGGGAGACCCAGTACTTC
TRBJ2-7	-	TRBV27	-	CASSLRYRYEQYF	TGTGCCAGCAGCCTAAGGTACAGGTACGAGCAGTACTTC
TRBJ1-6	TRBD1	TRBV4-1	-	CASSLPRDRGSPLHF	TGCGCCAGCAGCCTTCCCCGGGACAGGGGTTCACCCCTCCACTTT
TRBJ1-5	-	TRBV18	-	CASSPLRESNQPQHF	TGTGCCAGCTCACCACTCAGGGAGAGCAATCAGCCCCAGCATTTT